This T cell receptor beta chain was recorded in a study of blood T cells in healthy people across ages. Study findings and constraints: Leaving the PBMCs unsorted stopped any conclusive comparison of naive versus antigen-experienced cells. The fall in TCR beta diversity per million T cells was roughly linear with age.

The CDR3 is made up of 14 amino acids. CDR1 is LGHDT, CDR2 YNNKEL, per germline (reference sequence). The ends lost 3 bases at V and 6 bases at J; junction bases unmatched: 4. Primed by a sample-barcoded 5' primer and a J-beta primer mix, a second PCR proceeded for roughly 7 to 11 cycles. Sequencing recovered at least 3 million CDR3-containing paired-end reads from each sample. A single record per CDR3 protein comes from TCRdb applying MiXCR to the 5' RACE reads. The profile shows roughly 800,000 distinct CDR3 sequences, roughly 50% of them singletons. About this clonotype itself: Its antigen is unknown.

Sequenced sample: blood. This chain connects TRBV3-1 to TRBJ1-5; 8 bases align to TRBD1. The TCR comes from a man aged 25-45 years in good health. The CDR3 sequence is CASSQAGGPQPQHF. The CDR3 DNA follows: TGTGCCAGCAGCCAGGCAGGGGGCCCTCAGCCCCAGCATTTT.